The 4 T cell receptor beta chains below all came from one sample that was sequenced in a study of breast tumors, draining lymph nodes, adjacent tissues. A single record per CDR3 protein comes from TCRdb applying MiXCR to the multiplex PCR reads. The data show 20,000 to 25,000 distinct CDR3 sequences, less than 35% seen once. The specimen sequenced was breast tumor tissue. These receptors were obtained from a female donor with breast cancer. Some clones in this sample may be carry-over from other donors' samples.

By share of the sample, this clonotype is medium-sized. The junction departs from the called germline gene at one end, perhaps through a read error. The V and J genes are TRBV7-7 and TRBJ2-1, with TRBD2 matching over 10 bases. Germline assignment: CDR1 SSHAT and CDR2 FNYEAQ (reference sequence). The CDR3 spans 14 residues. The CDR3 coding sequence is TGTGCTAGCAGCCCTGGGGTAGCGGGAGGTCGTAAGGTATTC. It yields the protein CASSPGVAGGRKVF.

This clonotype showed up many times. The gene calls are TRBV20-1 and TRBJ2-5; 12 nucleotides align to TRBD2. Germline-derived CDR1 and CDR2 are DFQATT and SNEGSKA (reference sequence). The V segment lost 3 bases and the J segment 5 bases; nucleotides outside the gene matches: 4. CDR3 length equals 14 residues. As DNA, the CDR3 is TGCAGTGCTAGGACTAGCGGGAGCTTCGAGACCCAGTACTTC. This codes for CSARTSGSFETQYF.

This clonotype is categorized as medium-sized. This chain links TRBV20-1 with TRBJ2-2; the D gene could be TRBD1 or TRBD2 (5 bases each). Germline CDR1 and CDR2: DFQATT and SNEGSKA (reference sequence). Between the trimmed V and J ends, which lost 8 bases and 0 bases, there was a span of 16 bases. This CDR3 spans 15 amino acids. DNA for the CDR3: TGCAGTTCTCCCCTCGGGGCGCCGAACACCGGGGAGCTGTTTTTT. It translates to CSSPLGAPNTGELFF.

This clonotype was observed at least ten times. The chain combines TRBV15 with TRBJ2-5; D is possibly TRBD1 (6 bases). The CDR3 spans 17 residues. Trimming took 0 bases from V and 7 from J, leaving 21 bases between them. Germline CDR1 is LNHNV and CDR2 is YYDKDF (reference sequence). CDR3 DNA: TGTGCCACCAGCAGAGATCGGGAACTACAGGGTGCAACGACCCAGTACTTC. This sequence encodes CATSRDRELQGATTQYF.